Sequencing of this T cell receptor beta chain was carried out in a study of shared clonotypes between healthy human individuals. The overall study: Three plates each covered CD4 naive and memory; CD8 naive two, CD8 memory one. Study observations and caveats: Sampling covered nothing but blood. Tissue TCR repertoires likely differ from those found in blood.

Sequenced by immunoSEQ multiplex PCR; TCRdb stores in-frame clones only, minus some. The sample lists 200,000 to 250,000 clones; about 65% were seen once. Remarks on this clone: Its antigen is currently unknown.

V lost 0 bases and J lost 0, with 10 bases in between. Germline V lookup: CDR1 MNHEY, CDR2 SVGAGI. The CDR3 consists of 16 residues. V and J are TRBV6-5 and TRBJ2-3; no reliable D call. The receptor was isolated from a man between 25 and 39 years old in good health. The sequenced material came from memory CD4+ T cells sorted from blood. Documented subset: CD45RA-negative fraction. CDR3 DNA: TGTGCCAGCAGTTACTCGGTGGCAGCTAGCACAGATACGCAGTATTTT. Protein sequence: CASSYSVAASTDTQYF.